What follows are 17 T cell receptor beta chains derived from one specimen sequenced in a study of identical twins listed by TCRdb under 2016. Libraries were prepared through 5' RACE. These reads were obtained on an Illumina HiSeq 2000. TCRdb reprocessed the public reads (quality trimming at Q25 with fastp, clone calling with MiXCR) and kept in-frame beta chains. CDR3 protein sequences are deduplicated, and each keeps its most common genes and DNA. Present in this sample are fewer than 900,000 distinct CDR3 sequences, 21% of which were seen just once. The ten most abundant clones make up around 4.5% of the sample. These data also formed part of another study, on T cells expressing NK-cell markers.

Sequenced: PBMCs. These TCRs come from a woman aged 18-29 years in good health.

The V and J genes are TRBV20-1 and TRBJ2-6; the match to TRBD1 covers 12 bases. Losses at the gene ends were 3 bases for V and 4 bases for J; bases not matched to a gene: 4. CDR3 length: 16 residues. Per the germline V gene, CDR1 is DFQATT and CDR2 is SNEGSKA (reference sequence). Here the CDR3 reads CSASRGQGAGANVLTF. CDR3 coding DNA: TGCAGTGCTAGTAGGGGACAGGGGGCCGGGGCCAACGTCCTGACTTTC.

V and J are TRBV12-3 or TRBV12-4 and TRBJ2-7, with D perhaps assigned TRBD1 or TRBD2 (5 bases each). The CDR3 is 13 amino acids. V gave up 8 bases and J gave up 3 bases, with 14 bases separating them. This chain's CDR3 is CASALEGLYEQYF. CDR3 nucleotide sequence: TGTGCCAGCGCCCTTGAGGGGCTCTACGAGCAGTACTTC.

This chain links TRBV4-3 with TRBJ2-1, with D unclear. This CDR3 region has 14 residues. V was trimmed by 1 base and J by 5 bases, leaving 9 bases between them. CDR1 is LGHNA and CDR2 is YSLEER in the germline V gene. The CDR3 coding sequence is TGCGCCAGCAGCCAAGCCATCATTAACAATGAGCAGTTCTTC. It yields the protein CASSQAIINNEQFF.

This clonotype was seen a handful of times. The genes are TRBV20-1 and TRBJ2-1, with TRBD2 identical over 10 bases. Trimming took 6 bases from V and 3 from J; bases not matched to a gene: 8. This CDR3 has 15 amino acids. Per the germline V gene, CDR1 is DFQATT and CDR2 is SNEGSKA (reference sequence). As DNA, the CDR3 is TGCAGTGCCCCCGGACTAGCGGTGATCTACAATGAGCAGTTCTTC. As protein: CSAPGLAVIYNEQFF.

In its sample, this clonotype was seen many times. The gene calls are TRBV7-9 and TRBJ2-1, with D unclear. Trimming removed 0 bases at V and 8 bases at J, with 11 bases between. The CDR3 sequence is 14 residues long. The V gene's germline CDR1 is SEHNR and CDR2 FQNEAQ (reference sequence). CDR3 loop: CASSLATDKDEQFF. The CDR3, as DNA: TGTGCCAGCAGCTTAGCGACGGATAAGGATGAGCAGTTCTTC.

The chain combines TRBV7-2 with TRBJ2-1, with TRBD2 matching over 7 bases. V shed 4 bases, J shed 7 bases, and the junction held 4 bases outside the gene matches. Germline V lookup: CDR1 SGHTA, CDR2 FQGNSA. The CDR3 length is 13 residues. The CDR3 loop is CASSSGGKNEQFF. The CDR3 DNA sequence: TGTGCCAGCAGCTCCGGGGGGAAGAATGAGCAGTTCTTC. Based on the CDR3 plus reference TRBV7-2 and TRBJ2-1, the full variable domain is GAGVSQSPSNKVTEKGKDVELRCDPISGHTALYWYRQSLGQGLEFLIYFQGNSAPDKSGLPSDRFSAERTGGSVSTLTIQRTQQEDSAVYLCASSSGGKNEQFFGPGTRLTVL.

This clonotype has more than one count but fewer than ten. This rearrangement joins TRBV7-2 to TRBJ2-1, with 10 positions matching TRBD2. V lost 5 bases and J lost 5; bases outside the gene matches: 6. This CDR3 spans 15 amino acids. Germline assignment: CDR1 SGHTA and CDR2 FQGNSA. CDR3 nucleotide sequence: TGTGCCAGCAGCCAGTGGACTAGCGGAAACAATGAGCAGTTCTTC. Amino acids: CASSQWTSGNNEQFF.

V is TRBV5-1 and J is TRBJ2-7; TRBD2 aligns across 9 bases. CDR1 is SGHRS, CDR2 YFSETQ, per germline. V was pared by 0 bases and J by 5 bases, with 6 bases of the junction left unmatched. CDR3 length equals 15 residues. CDR3 residues: CASSLVAGGPHEQYF. In DNA, the CDR3 is TGCGCCAGCAGCTTGGTTGCGGGAGGGCCCCACGAGCAGTACTTC.

This clonotype appeared many times. The chain recombines TRBV20-1 with TRBJ2-1; 11 nucleotides agree with TRBD2. Germline trimming cut 2 bases from V and 2 bases from J; bases unmatched to any gene: 5. The germline gives CDR1 DFQATT, CDR2 SNEGSKA (reference sequence). This CDR3 has 16 residues. In DNA, the CDR3 is TGCAGTGCTAGACGTGGGACTAGCGGCACCTACAATGAGCAGTTCTTC. Translation: CSARRGTSGTYNEQFF.

The table lists this clonotype with many counts. The rearrangement links TRBV6-1 to TRBJ2-4; possible D gene TRBD2, 5 bases. The CDR3 sequence is 15 residues long. The V gene's germline CDR1 is MNHNS and CDR2 SASEGT. V gave up 9 bases and J gave up 2 bases, with 17 bases separating them. Written as DNA, the CDR3 is TGTGCCAGTCTTCAGCGGTGGAGTACCAAAAACATTCAGTACTTC. Translating gives CASLQRWSTKNIQYF.

This clonotype was found a few times. The rearrangement links TRBV20-1 to TRBJ2-7, with 9 bases identical to TRBD1. CDR3 length: 15 residues. Germline V gives CDR1 DFQATT, CDR2 SNEGSKA (reference sequence). With 4 bases clipped from V and 3 bases from J, the junction kept 10 bases outside the gene matches. The CDR3 sequence: CSATSLRQGVYEQYF. The CDR3 DNA reads TGCAGTGCTACCTCCTTAAGACAGGGGGTCTACGAGCAGTACTTC.

This clonotype was detected a few times. V and J are TRBV27 and TRBJ2-7; D uncertain. The V and J ends lost 5 bases and 7 bases respectively, with 12 bases between them. Germline V gene sequence: CDR1 MNHEY, CDR2 SMNVEV (reference sequence). CDR3 length equals 12 residues. The CDR3 DNA reads TGTGCCAGCAGTCACCCCTCTTCGGAGCAGTACTTC. Its translation is CASSHPSSEQYF.

This clonotype was detected a few times. The chain couples TRBV14 to TRBJ1-2; no firm D call. The length of the CDR3 is 14 residues. Per germline, CDR1 SGHDN and CDR2 FVKESK. Trimming took 0 bases from V and 8 from J, leaving 13 bases between them. CDR3 bases: TGTGCCAGCAGCCAAGATCGCAGGCTTAGGGGCTACACCTTC. Its protein product is CASSQDRRLRGYTF.

Ten or more counts support this clonotype. The chain has TRBV12-3 or TRBV12-4 and TRBJ2-1; the match to TRBD2 covers 8 bases. Trimming cost V 7 bases and J 3 bases; bases outside gene matches: 2. The CDR3 consists of 13 residues. As DNA, the CDR3 is TGTGCCAGCACCAGCGGGGGCTACAATGAGCAGTTCTTC. This codes for CASTSGGYNEQFF.

At least ten counts were recorded for this clonotype. The J gene is TRBJ2-2, the V gene TRBV5-1; possibly TRBD1 for D (6 bases). CDR1 is SGHRS, CDR2 YFSETQ, per germline. V was shortened by 4 bases and J by 4 bases, with 11 bases between the two germline ends. CDR3 length equals 14 residues. The CDR3 spells CASSQDRSTGELFF. The CDR3 region has the DNA TGCGCCAGCAGCCAGGACAGAAGCACCGGGGAGCTGTTTTTT.

This rearrangement joins TRBV7-2 to TRBJ2-1; D not certain. CDR3 size: 15 residues. V lost 5 bases and J 4 bases, leaving 15 bases between the germline ends. CDR1 is SGHTA, CDR2 FQGNSA, per germline. CDR3 amino acids: CASSPVSPVYNEQFF. The CDR3 DNA reads as TGTGCCAGCAGCCCCGTCTCACCAGTTTACAATGAGCAGTTCTTC.

This clonotype was observed a few times. The chain couples TRBV5-1 to TRBJ2-1; 8 bases match TRBD2. Per germline, CDR1 SGHRS and CDR2 YFSETQ. This CDR3 has 16 amino acids. V dropped 0 bases and J dropped 5; count of bases not matched to a gene: 7. The CDR3 DNA is TGCGCCAGCAGCTTGGGACTCCGGGAGGGAAACAATGAGCAGTTCTTC. This sequence encodes CASSLGLREGNNEQFF.